A single T cell receptor beta chain is shown here with its context. The antigen is not known. Germline values: CDR1 MGHRA, CDR2 YSYEKL. Trimming at V came to 4 bases and at J to 2 bases, leaving 7 bases not matched to a gene. The CDR3 contains 17 residues. These data come from a study of T cell responses to AZD1222 COVID-19 vaccine. Findings and limits, study-wide: Among those given AZD1222, only six were seropositive at baseline. Most donors were white British, females outnumbered males, and clonal diversity was possibly underestimated. No day 14 peak samples; only post-peak repertoires were characterized.

Repertoires were generated with immunoSEQ multiplex PCR, while TCRdb's copy carries only in-frame clones and drops some. The table has about 99,000 clones, approximately 88% seen once. The J gene is TRBJ2-3, the V gene TRBV4-1; 12 bases map to TRBD2. The clonotype was recovered from an adult in good health. The source was peripheral blood, collected on day 0 of AZD1222 vaccination. The CDR3 here is CASSRTLAGGYTDTQYF. The CDR3 bases are TGCGCCAGCAGCCGAACTCTAGCGGGAGGGTACACAGATACGCAGTATTTT.